Sequencing of this TCR beta chain was carried out in a study of blood T cell repertoires in COVID-19. Study in general: The analysed material was cDNA or gDNA that came from T cells, B-cell-depleted T cells, or PBMCs.

Participant ages covered about 18 to 90 years across around 25 US areas. This CDR3 has 15 residues. V was pared by 6 bases and J by 8 bases, with 9 bases of the junction left unmatched. CDR1 is KGHSH, CDR2 LQKENI, per germline. TCRdb's copy holds only in-frame clones and misses some; the assay was immunoSEQ multiplex PCR. The data contain hundreds of thousands of clones, around 87% of them singletons. The receptor was derived from a woman aged 50 to 65 who had recovered from COVID-19. V gene TRBV18 combines with J gene TRBJ2-1, with 11 bases lining up with TRBD2. What was sequenced was PBMCs or T cells enriched from blood (not recorded which). DNA for the CDR3: TGTGCCAGCTCCCAGACTAGCGGGACTAGGGATGAGCAGTTCTTC. It is translated as CASSQTSGTRDEQFF.